The 25 T cell receptor beta chains reported below all come from one sample, sequenced in a study of cytomegalovirus exposure and HLA in healthy donors. With 60 Vbeta and 13 Jbeta primers, the PCR was carried out. TCRdb's copy holds only in-frame clones and misses some; the assay was immunoSEQ multiplex PCR. The sample includes 150,000 to 200,000 clones, roughly 77% seen only once; the top ten take roughly 8%. Sequenced input: PBMCs. These receptor sequences come from a woman in her thirties or forties in good health and CMV-seropositive.

The chain combines TRBV28 with TRBJ2-2, with D hard to call. The ends were cut back, 7 bases at V and 0 bases at J, with 12 bases in the middle. The germline CDR1 and CDR2 sequences are MDHEN and SYDVKM. The CDR3 totals 15 residues. The CDR3: CASTRVRTNTGELFF. The CDR3 region has the DNA TGTGCCAGCACTCGGGTGAGGACGAACACCGGGGAGCTGTTTTTT.

The rearrangement joins TRBV5-1 to TRBJ1-3; 11 nucleotides line up with TRBD1. Germline CDR1 SGHRS, CDR2 YFSETQ. The trim removed 4 bases at V and 0 bases at J, leaving 6 bases unmatched. The CDR3 consists of 17 residues. The CDR3 nucleotides read TGCGCCAGCAGCCCGTGGACAGGGGGCTTCTCTGGAAACACCATATATTTT. Protein sequence: CASSPWTGGFSGNTIYF.

This clone was counted only a few times. The chain has TRBV5-1 and TRBJ2-7; TRBD2 agrees at 12 bases. CDR3 length: 16 amino acids. J lost 4 bases, V lost 4 bases, and 9 bases had no gene match. Per germline, CDR1 SGHRS and CDR2 YFSETQ. In nucleotides, the CDR3 is TGCGCCAGCAGCCCCATGACTAGCGGGAGTTCATACGAGCAGTACTTC. As protein: CASSPMTSGSSYEQYF.

The chain employs TRBV6-5 and TRBJ2-5; maybe TRBD1 (8 bases). Germline V gene data show CDR1 as MNHEY and CDR2 as SVGAGI. The CDR3 spans 14 residues. The V end lost 4 bases, the J end lost 4 bases, and 13 bases lay between the germline ends. CDR3 bases: TGTGCCAGCAGTTTTTACAGGGGGGGAGAGACCCAGTACTTC. Protein product: CASSFYRGGETQYF.

The V gene is TRBV19, the J gene TRBJ2-1; D is possibly TRBD2 (6 bases). The CDR3 consists of 16 residues. V was cut by 8 bases and J by 5 bases, with 22 bases left in between. Germline-derived CDR1 and CDR2 are LNHDA and SQIVND (reference sequence). In nucleotides, the CDR3 is TGTGCCAGTGGCCAAGACGGGAGAAGGAGCGACAATGAGCAGTTCTTC. Residues: CASGQDGRRSDNEQFF.

The rearrangement links TRBV6-1 to TRBJ2-5; 12 bases match TRBD2. TRBJ2-7 matches the DNA end more closely, so the J call is doubtful. Germline V gives CDR1 MNHNS, CDR2 SASEGT. CDR3 length equals 14 residues. The CDR3 spells CASSDSSGRDEQYF. The CDR3 coding sequence is TGTGCCAGCAGTGATTCTAGCGGGAGGGACGAGCAGTACTTC.

This chain connects TRBV19 to TRBJ1-4, with 10 bases matching TRBD1. CDR3 size: 13 residues. The V segment lost 7 bases and the J segment 8 bases; nucleotides outside the gene matches: 4. Germline CDR1 LNHDA, CDR2 SQIVND (reference sequence). The CDR3 sequence: CASTEDRGEKLFF. CDR3 sequence (DNA): TGTGCCAGTACCGAGGACAGGGGGGAAAAACTGTTTTTT.

The V and J genes are TRBV18 and TRBJ2-1, with 8 bases matching TRBD2. This CDR3 comprises 15 residues. The germline V gene encodes CDR1 KGHSH and CDR2 LQKENI. The ends lost 3 bases at V and 2 bases at J; junction bases unmatched: 3. CDR3 DNA sequence: TGTGCCAGCTCACCGGGACTAGTCACCTACAATGAGCAGTTCTTC. Translation: CASSPGLVTYNEQFF.

This chain uses TRBV28 with TRBJ2-1; D gene unclear. The CDR3 has 11 residues. V shed 6 bases and J shed 9 bases, with 9 bases lying between them. Germline loops: CDR1 MDHEN, CDR2 SYDVKM. The CDR3 DNA sequence: TGTGCCAGCAGCCTAATCGGTGAGCAGTTCTTC. It codes for CASSLIGEQFF.

The V and J genes are TRBV15 and TRBJ1-1; possibly TRBD1 for D (5 bases). The CDR3 covers 13 residues. In germline, CDR1 is LNHNV, CDR2 YYDKDF (reference sequence). V shed 3 bases and J shed 8 bases, with 13 bases lying between them. The CDR3 DNA is TGTGCCACCAGCAGGGGCGGGGGAAGGGAAGCTTTCTTT. It is translated as CATSRGGGREAFF.

As to this clone: Relative to the germline gene, one junction end is altered; a read error may explain this. The J gene is TRBJ2-3, the V gene TRBV7-2, with 11 bases aligning to TRBD2. The CDR3 extends over 15 amino acids. Germline lookup yields CDR1 SGHTA and CDR2 FQGNSA. Written as DNA, the CDR3 is TGTGCCAGCAGCCTAGCGGGACTAGCGGCAGATACGCAGTATTTT. Amino acids: CASSLAGLAADTQYF.

This chain connects TRBV28 to TRBJ2-3; the D gene is possibly TRBD1 (5 bases). The CDR3 contains 15 residues. V was shortened by 2 bases and J by 4 bases, with 13 bases between the two germline ends. In germline, CDR1 is MDHEN, CDR2 SYDVKM. CDR3 loop: CASSLRRGGADTQYF. The CDR3 DNA reads as TGTGCCAGCAGTTTAAGAAGGGGCGGCGCAGATACGCAGTATTTT. The full variable domain, rest sourced from reference TRBV28 and TRBJ2-3, is DVKVTQSSRYLVKRTGEKVFLECVQDMDHENMFWYRQDPGLGLRLIYFSYDVKMKEKGDIPEGYSVSREKKERFSLILESASTNQTSMYLCASSLRRGGADTQYFGPGTRLTVL.

J is TRBJ1-2 and V is TRBV5-4; no reliable D call. Germline V gene lookup returns CDR1 SGHNT and CDR2 YYREEE (reference sequence). This CDR3 has 14 amino acids. Trimming took 0 bases from V and 4 from J, leaving 10 bases between them. The CDR3: CASSLDRRSYGYTF. The CDR3 nucleotides read TGTGCCAGCAGCTTGGACAGACGTAGCTATGGCTACACCTTC.

This rearrangement joins TRBV11-2 to TRBJ2-1, with 8 bases lining up with TRBD2. This CDR3 comprises 16 residues. V trimming: 1 base; J trimming: 8 bases; junction bases outside the gene matches: 10. Germline assignment: CDR1 SGHAT and CDR2 FQNNGV. The CDR3 loop is CASSLGVTPGGDEQFF. The CDR3 bases are TGTGCCAGCAGCTTAGGAGTTACTCCCGGGGGGGATGAGCAGTTCTTC.

The rearrangement joins TRBV28 to TRBJ2-4; 16 bases are shared with TRBD2. Per germline, CDR1 MDHEN and CDR2 SYDVKM. The V segment lost 5 bases and the J segment 1 base; nucleotides outside the gene matches: 5. CDR3 size: 18 residues. The CDR3 sequence: CASSPGLAGGWAKNIQYF. CDR3 nucleotides: TGTGCCAGCAGTCCGGGACTAGCGGGAGGGTGGGCCAAAAACATTCAGTACTTC. The whole variable domain, filled in from reference TRBV28 and TRBJ2-4, reads DVKVTQSSRYLVKRTGEKVFLECVQDMDHENMFWYRQDPGLGLRLIYFSYDVKMKEKGDIPEGYSVSREKKERFSLILESASTNQTSMYLCASSPGLAGGWAKNIQYFGAGTRLSVL.

The chain joins TRBV9 to TRBJ2-3; 10 bases match TRBD1. V shed 3 bases and J 5 bases; nucleotides not matched to a gene: 6. The CDR3 runs 15 residues. Germline V lookup: CDR1 SGDLS, CDR2 YYNGEE. The CDR3 sequence is CASSAGTGVVDTQYF. The CDR3 bases are TGTGCCAGCAGCGCAGGGACAGGGGTGGTAGATACGCAGTATTTT.

This clone was counted once. The rearrangement links TRBV19 to TRBJ1-1; possibly TRBD1 for D (6 bases). V lost 6 bases and J lost 6, with 14 bases in between. The CDR3 covers 13 residues. Germline values: CDR1 LNHDA, CDR2 SQIVND (reference sequence). The CDR3 DNA follows: TGTGCCAGTAGCAAAACAGGGATCGCTGAAGCTTTCTTT. This translates into CASSKTGIAEAFF.

This clone has a single count. This chain uses TRBV19 with TRBJ1-5, with D tentatively TRBD1 (6 bases). This CDR3 contains 14 residues. V lost 5 bases to trimming and J lost 5 bases, with 13 bases between them. The germline V gene encodes CDR1 LNHDA and CDR2 SQIVND (reference sequence). In nucleotides, the CDR3 is TGTGCCAGTAGTCCTTGGACAGTGGATCAGCCCCAGCATTTT. It translates to CASSPWTVDQPQHF. Full variable domain (rest looked up from reference TRBV19 and TRBJ1-5): DGGITQSPKYLFRKEGQNVTLSCEQNLNHDAMYWYRQDPGQGLRLIYYSQIVNDFQKGDIAEGYSVSREKKESFPLTVTSAQKNPTAFYLCASSPWTVDQPQHFGDGTRLSIL.

The chain links TRBV2 to TRBJ2-7; tentatively, D is TRBD2 (6 bases). This CDR3 is built from 13 residues. Trimming stripped 6 bases from V and 0 bases from J, with 9 bases between. In germline, CDR1 is SNHLY, CDR2 FYNNEI. Here the CDR3 reads CASRRDFSYEQYF. CDR3 nucleotides: TGTGCCAGCAGGCGGGACTTCTCCTACGAGCAGTACTTC.

The chain uses TRBV6-1 and TRBJ1-5, with a tentative D call TRBD1 (6 bases). The CDR3 has 15 amino acids. Trimming removed 4 bases at V and 0 bases at J, with 10 bases between. Germline V gives CDR1 MNHNS, CDR2 SASEGT. CDR3 sequence: CASSVRGYSNQPQHF. In nucleotides, the CDR3 is TGTGCCAGCAGTGTCAGGGGCTATAGCAATCAGCCCCAGCATTTT.

The CDR3 DNA sequence: TGCGCCAGCAGCTTGGAACTAGCGGGCACAGATACGCAGTATTTT. This sequence encodes CASSLELAGTDTQYF. V gene TRBV5-1 combines with J gene TRBJ2-3; 8 bases line up with TRBD2. V shed 0 bases, J shed 1 base, and the junction held 1 base outside the gene matches. Germline CDR1 and CDR2: SGHRS and YFSETQ. The CDR3 totals 15 residues.

This clone is a singleton in its sample. V gene TRBV5-4 combines with J gene TRBJ2-1; 9 nucleotides agree with TRBD2. This CDR3 spans 14 amino acids. V was pared by 7 bases and J by 4 bases, with 6 bases of the junction left unmatched. Germline V gives CDR1 SGHNT, CDR2 YYREEE (reference sequence). In DNA, the CDR3 is TGTGCCAGCTTCCTAGCGGGACGTTACAATGAGCAGTTCTTC. Residues: CASFLAGRYNEQFF.

The chain is built from TRBV7-2 and TRBJ1-2; D remains unclear. Between the trimmed V and J ends, which lost 2 bases and 4 bases, there was a span of 11 bases. Germline V lookup: CDR1 SGHTA, CDR2 FQGNSA. This CDR3 has 14 residues. CDR3 nucleotides: TGTGCCAGCAGCTTACACGGAGAAGGCTATGGCTACACCTTC. This encodes CASSLHGEGYGYTF.

The chain is built from TRBV11-3 and TRBJ2-3; D not resolved. V lost 2 bases and J lost 2, with 5 bases in between. This CDR3 spans 13 amino acids. Germline values: CDR1 SGHNT, CDR2 YENEEA. The CDR3 reads CASSLQATDTQYF. The CDR3 DNA is TGTGCCAGCAGCTTACAGGCCACAGATACGCAGTATTTT.

The V gene is TRBV9, the J gene TRBJ2-2, with D unclear. The CDR3 is 15 amino acids. Trimming took off 4 bases at V and 2 bases at J, with 12 bases between the two ends. Germline loops: CDR1 SGDLS, CDR2 YYNGEE. The CDR3 is CASSPLDRNTGELFF. DNA of the CDR3: TGTGCCAGCAGCCCTCTAGACCGAAACACCGGGGAGCTGTTTTTT.